The 25 T cell receptor beta chains below were found in one sample sequenced in a study of shared clonotypes between healthy human individuals. Naive CD8 cells, CD45RO-negative and positively selected for CCR7, excluded terminally differentiated effector memory CD45RA+ cells. Assay: immunoSEQ multiplex PCR; the TCRdb copy retains only in-frame clones and omits some. The table includes hundreds of thousands of clones, 85% to 95% detected once. The sample taken for sequencing was naive CD8+ T cells sorted from blood. These TCRs come from a man aged 30-40 years in good health.

This clone turned up a few times. This rearrangement joins TRBV10-2 to TRBJ2-1, with 10 bases aligning to TRBD2. Germline CDR1 reads WSHSY; CDR2 reads SAAADI. CDR3 size: 12 residues. V was pared by 10 bases and J by 7 bases, with 4 bases of the junction left unmatched. CDR3 region: CATGTSENEQFF. Here the CDR3 DNA reads TGCGCCACCGGGACTAGCGAGAATGAGCAGTTCTTC.

This chain connects TRBV13 to TRBJ1-2; 7 bases map to TRBD1. V shed 4 bases, J shed 5 bases, and the junction held 4 bases outside the gene matches. The CDR3 contains 13 residues. The germline CDR1 and CDR2 sequences are PRHDT and FYEKMQ (reference sequence). The CDR3 DNA reads as TGTGCCAGCAGCTCCGACAGGGATTATGGCTACACCTTC. As protein: CASSSDRDYGYTF.

This chain links TRBV30 with TRBJ2-1; 15 bases match TRBD2. Per germline, CDR1 GTSNPN and CDR2 SVGIG (reference sequence). The junction had 9 bases not matched to a gene; V was cut back by 8 bases and J by 7 bases. The CDR3 loop spans 15 amino acids. CDR3 sequence: CARGTSGRIGNEQFF. Here the CDR3 DNA reads TGTGCCAGGGGGACTAGCGGGAGGATTGGGAATGAGCAGTTCTTC.

The rearrangement uses TRBV27 and TRBJ2-7, with 9 positions matching TRBD1. Per germline, CDR1 MNHEY and CDR2 SMNVEV (reference sequence). V was pared by 7 bases and J by 3 bases, with 7 bases of the junction left unmatched. CDR3 length: 14 amino acids. In nucleotides, the CDR3 is TGTGCCAGCAACGCCGTGGACAGGGGCTACGAGCAGTACTTC. This translates into CASNAVDRGYEQYF.

V usage is TRBV27 and J usage is TRBJ2-5; D is perhaps TRBD2 (6 bases). This CDR3 region has 15 residues. Looked up from germline, CDR1 is MNHEY and CDR2 is SMNVEV (reference sequence). V lost 3 bases and J 2 bases, leaving 13 bases between the germline ends. CDR3 nucleotide sequence: TGTGCCAGCAGTTTCCTTCCGGGAGCACAAGAGACCCAGTACTTC. This sequence encodes CASSFLPGAQETQYF.

The chain has TRBV27 and TRBJ1-1; TRBD1 aligns across 7 bases. The germline CDR1 and CDR2 sequences are MNHEY and SMNVEV (reference sequence). Trimming cost V 6 bases and J 5 bases; bases outside gene matches: 12. There are 15 residues in the CDR3. DNA of the CDR3: TGTGCCAGCAGCTATCGACAGGGTATGATTACTGAAGCTTTCTTT. It specifies CASSYRQGMITEAFF.

V usage is TRBV27 and J usage is TRBJ1-4; the D is unclear. Germline values: CDR1 MNHEY, CDR2 SMNVEV (reference sequence). This CDR3 is built from 11 residues. The germline V and J ends were trimmed by 5 bases and 4 bases, with 2 bases remaining between them. The CDR3, as DNA: TGTGCCAGCAGTCTTAATGAAAAACTGTTTTTT. It translates to CASSLNEKLFF.

The chain joins TRBV27 to TRBJ1-5; TRBD1 is a possible D gene (6 bases). This CDR3 has 16 amino acids. V dropped 2 bases and J dropped 0 bases, with 11 bases sitting between them. Germline CDR1 is MNHEY and CDR2 is SMNVEV (reference sequence). This chain's CDR3 is CASSLTGGYSNQPQHF. DNA of the CDR3: TGTGCCAGCAGTTTAACTGGGGGCTATAGCAATCAGCCCCAGCATTTT.

The rearrangement links TRBV6-6 to TRBJ1-5; 8 bases align to TRBD1. Germline trimming cut 5 bases from V and 4 bases from J; bases unmatched to any gene: 1. This CDR3 is built from 13 residues. Germline V gene data show CDR1 as MNHNY and CDR2 as SVGAGI (reference sequence). The CDR3 DNA follows: TGTGCCAGCAGTCAGGGGGCTAATCAGCCCCAGCATTTT. Amino acids: CASSQGANQPQHF.

The chain couples TRBV5-4 to TRBJ1-2, with no clear D. Trimming took 0 bases from V and 8 from J, leaving 5 bases between them. Germline CDR1 reads SGHNT; CDR2 reads YYREEE (reference sequence). CDR3 length: 11 amino acids. CDR3 sequence reads: CASSLGAGYTF. CDR3 sequence (DNA): TGTGCCAGCAGCTTGGGGGCCGGCTACACCTTC.

The chain employs TRBV6-4 and TRBJ2-7; D might be TRBD1 or TRBD2, each matching 6 bases. The length of the CDR3 is 15 residues. The germline V and J ends were trimmed by 6 bases and 5 bases, with 20 bases remaining between them. The germline gives CDR1 MRHNA, CDR2 SNTAGT. The CDR3 bases are TGTGCCAGCAGGAAGGGGGGAACGGTCTGGGACGAGCAGTACTTC. This encodes CASRKGGTVWDEQYF.

This clone has a single count. CDR3 nucleotide sequence: TGTGCCACACAGGGCACAGATACGCAGTATTTT. It is translated as CATQGTDTQYF. This sequence joins TRBV15 and TRBJ2-3; D perhaps matches TRBD1 (5 bases). Trimming left V 9 bases short and J 1 base short, with 5 bases between. This CDR3 spans 11 amino acids. Germline V lookup: CDR1 LNHNV, CDR2 YYDKDF (reference sequence).

The chain employs TRBV7-9 and TRBJ1-2, with D perhaps matching TRBD1 (5 bases). Deletions cut 5 bases from V and 4 bases from J, with 17 bases between. Germline V gene data show CDR1 as SEHNR and CDR2 as FQNEAQ (reference sequence). This CDR3 has 15 amino acids. CDR3 sequence: CASSREGQLFYGYTF. The DNA for the CDR3 is TGTGCCAGCAGCCGAGAGGGGCAACTATTCTATGGCTACACCTTC. Full variable domain (missing parts from reference TRBV7-9 and TRBJ1-2): DTGVSQNPRHKITKRGQNVTFRCDPISEHNRLYWYRQTLGQGPEFLTYFQNEAQLEKSRLLSDRFSAERPKGSFSTLEIQRTEQGDSAMYLCASSREGQLFYGYTFGSGTRLTVV.

This chain connects TRBV19 to TRBJ1-5; D is unresolved. The V end lost 3 bases, the J end lost 4 bases, and 19 bases lay between the germline ends. The CDR3 covers 17 residues. CDR1 and CDR2 from the germline V gene are LNHDA and SQIVND (reference sequence). For the CDR3, the DNA is TGTGCCAGTAGTATCCCACTTAGGCGGAAAGGGAATCAGCCCCAGCATTTT. Protein product: CASSIPLRRKGNQPQHF. The variable domain in full, with the rest retrieved from reference TRBV19 and TRBJ1-5, is DGGITQSPKYLFRKEGQNVTLSCEQNLNHDAMYWYRQDPGQGLRLIYYSQIVNDFQKGDIAEGYSVSREKKESFPLTVTSAQKNPTAFYLCASSIPLRRKGNQPQHFGDGTRLSIL.

Remarks on this clone: Other DNA sequences of this sample code for an identical CDR3. The chain joins TRBV27 to TRBJ2-1; unclear D gene. Per germline, CDR1 MNHEY and CDR2 SMNVEV (reference sequence). Trimming shortened V by 3 bases and J by 3 bases, and 3 bases separated the two germline ends. The CDR3 extends over 12 amino acids. The CDR3 sequence: CASSLSYNEQFF. CDR3 coding DNA: TGTGCCAGCAGTTTGAGCTACAATGAGCAGTTCTTC.

This chain joins TRBV7-6 and TRBJ2-7; D might be TRBD2 (6 bases). CDR3 length: 15 amino acids. V lost 0 bases and J lost 1, with 10 bases in between. CDR1 SGHVS and CDR2 FNYEAQ come from the germline V gene. CDR3 coding DNA: TGTGCCAGCAGCTTAGCTCGCGGGAATTCCTACGAGCAGTACTTC. Its protein product is CASSLARGNSYEQYF.

This clone was detected only once. This chain connects TRBV14 to TRBJ2-7, with D hard to call. The CDR3 covers 16 residues. The V gene lost 0 bases and the J gene lost 4 bases, with 16 bases spanning the gap. The germline CDR1 and CDR2 sequences are SGHDN and FVKESK. CDR3 sequence: CASSQEGGLRRYEQYF. In nucleotides, the CDR3 is TGTGCCAGCAGCCAAGAAGGCGGCCTCAGAAGGTACGAGCAGTACTTC.

V usage is TRBV7-2 and J usage is TRBJ2-1; no firm D call. CDR1 is SGHTA, CDR2 FQGNSA, per germline. Deletions cut 2 bases from V and 2 bases from J, with 4 bases between. The CDR3 runs to 13 residues. The CDR3 DNA follows: TGTGCCAGCAGCTTATCCACCTACAATGAGCAGTTCTTC. This gives the protein CASSLSTYNEQFF.

CDR3 sequence: CASSWELGAGGELFF. The CDR3 DNA reads as TGTGCCAGTAGTTGGGAGTTGGGGGCCGGCGGGGAGCTGTTTTTT. The rearrangement links TRBV19 to TRBJ2-2; D might be TRBD1 (6 bases). The germline gives CDR1 LNHDA, CDR2 SQIVND (reference sequence). This CDR3 is built from 15 residues. V gave up 5 bases and J gave up 7 bases, with 17 bases separating them.

The chain employs TRBV28 and TRBJ2-1; D gene ambiguous. The germline V gene has CDR1 MDHEN and CDR2 SYDVKM. The CDR3 is 15 amino acids. The germline V and J ends were trimmed by 2 bases and 4 bases, with 12 bases remaining between them. DNA of the CDR3: TGTGCCAGCAGTTTAGGTCTAACATCTTACAATGAGCAGTTCTTC. Its translation is CASSLGLTSYNEQFF.

The chain couples TRBV5-1 to TRBJ2-1, with TRBD1 matching over 7 bases. Germline V gene data show CDR1 as SGHRS and CDR2 as YFSETQ. This CDR3 region has 15 residues. After removal of 0 bases from V and 8 bases from J, the junction contained 8 bases not matched to a gene. The CDR3 DNA reads TGCGCCAGCAGCTTGGAAACAGGGGAAAGGGATGAGCAGTTCTTC. This encodes CASSLETGERDEQFF.

The rearrangement uses TRBV29-1 and TRBJ2-3; D is unresolved. Deletions cut 7 bases from V and 4 bases from J, with 21 bases between. There are 15 residues in the CDR3. Germline CDR1 SQVTM, CDR2 ANQGSEA. The CDR3 DNA reads as TGCAGCGCCTCGCCGGACCCAGCCCCCGCAGATACGCAGTATTTT. Its protein is CSASPDPAPADTQYF.

The rearrangement links TRBV7-2 to TRBJ2-7; 8 nucleotides align to TRBD1. Trimming took 2 bases from V and 4 from J; bases not matched to a gene: 4. The CDR3 is 14 amino acids. Germline values: CDR1 SGHTA, CDR2 FQGNSA. The CDR3 sequence: CASSLPQGAYEQYF. CDR3 DNA sequence: TGTGCCAGCAGCTTACCCCAGGGGGCATACGAGCAGTACTTC.

This clone occurred once. The rearrangement uses TRBV4-3 and TRBJ2-5, with 15 nucleotides matching TRBD2. With V trimmed by 0 bases and J by 10 bases, 6 bases remained unmatched. Germline values: CDR1 LGHNA, CDR2 YSLEER. This CDR3 has 16 residues. The CDR3 protein is CASSQDRTSGRVGQYF. The CDR3 DNA is TGCGCCAGCAGCCAAGATCGGACTAGCGGGAGGGTAGGCCAGTACTTC.

The chain is built from TRBV6-5 and TRBJ2-7, with 14 bases lining up with TRBD2. This CDR3 has 16 residues. The germline CDR1 and CDR2 sequences are MNHEY and SVGAGI. V shed 4 bases, J shed 6 bases, and the junction held 8 bases outside the gene matches. The CDR3 region is CASSSPGLAGEGEQYF. Here the CDR3 DNA reads TGTGCCAGCAGTTCCCCGGGACTAGCGGGAGAAGGCGAGCAGTACTTC.